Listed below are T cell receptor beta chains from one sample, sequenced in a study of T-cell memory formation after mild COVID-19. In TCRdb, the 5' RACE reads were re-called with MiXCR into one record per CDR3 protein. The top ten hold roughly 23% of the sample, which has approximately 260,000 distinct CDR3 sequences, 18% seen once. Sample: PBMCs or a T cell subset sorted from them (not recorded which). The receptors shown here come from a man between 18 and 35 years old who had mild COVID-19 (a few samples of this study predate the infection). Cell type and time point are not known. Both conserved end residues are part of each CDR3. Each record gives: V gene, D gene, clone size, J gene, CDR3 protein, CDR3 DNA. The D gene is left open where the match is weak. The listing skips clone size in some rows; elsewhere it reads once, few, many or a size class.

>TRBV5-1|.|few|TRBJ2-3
CASSFRVGGGVTDTQYF
TGCGCCAGCAGCTTTCGGGTTGGCGGGGGCGTGACAGATACGCAGTATTTT
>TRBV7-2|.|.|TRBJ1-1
CASSADMNTEAFF
TGTGCCAGCAGCGCAGACATGAACACTGAAGCTTTCTTT
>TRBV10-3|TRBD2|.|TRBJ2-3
CAISDGAGDVLGTDTQYF
TGTGCCATCAGTGACGGAGCGGGGGACGTGTTGGGGACAGATACGCAGTATTTT
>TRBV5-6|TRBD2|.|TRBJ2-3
CASRALRRGVTDTQYF
TGTGCCAGCAGGGCCCTACGGCGGGGGGTCACAGATACGCAGTATTTT
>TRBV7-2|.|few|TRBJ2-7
CASSLEWGRASF
TGTGCCAGCAGCTTAGAGTGGGGAAGGGCCAGCTTC
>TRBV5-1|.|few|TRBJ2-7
CASSLGRSPSEQYF
TGCGCCAGCAGCTTGGGCCGCTCACCCTCCGAGCAGTACTTC
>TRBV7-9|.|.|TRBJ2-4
CASSLEWLGNIQYF
TGTGCCAGCAGCTTAGAGTGGTTGGGAAACATTCAGTACTTC
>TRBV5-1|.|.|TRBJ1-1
CASRTIMNTEAFF
TGCGCCAGCCGGACAATAATGAACACTGAAGCTTTCTTT
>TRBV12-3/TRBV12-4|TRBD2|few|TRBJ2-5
CASRERDYYPGETQYF
TGTGCCAGCAGGGAACGGGACTACTACCCCGGGGAGACCCAGTACTTC
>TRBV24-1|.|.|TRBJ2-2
CATSQQGRTGELFF
TGTGCCACCAGTCAGCAGGGCCGAACCGGGGAGCTGTTTTTT
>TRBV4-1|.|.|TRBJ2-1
CASSQSPTSQGGNEQFF
TGCGCCAGCAGCCAAAGTCCTACTAGCCAGGGCGGGAATGAGCAGTTCTTC
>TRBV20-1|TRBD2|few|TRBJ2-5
CSAGLAGGPGLETQYF
TGCAGTGCTGGACTAGCGGGGGGGCCTGGGTTAGAGACCCAGTACTTC
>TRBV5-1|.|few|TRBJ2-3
CASSLEAGMWTDTQYF
TGCGCCAGCAGCTTGGAGGCGGGGATGTGGACAGATACGCAGTATTTT
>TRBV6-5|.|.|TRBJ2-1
CASSWGGEQFF
TGTGCCAGCAGTTGGGGAGGTGAGCAGTTCTTC
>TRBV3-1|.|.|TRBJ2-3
CASSQVSGRSTDTQYF
TGTGCCAGCAGCCAAGTTTCCGGGAGAAGCACAGATACGCAGTATTTT
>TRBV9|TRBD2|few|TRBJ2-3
CASSVTSGGDTDTQYF
TGTGCCAGCAGCGTCACCAGCGGGGGAGACACAGATACGCAGTATTTT
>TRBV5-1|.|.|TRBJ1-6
CASSLEGDNSPLHF
TGCGCCAGCAGCTTAGAAGGAGATAATTCACCCCTCCACTTT
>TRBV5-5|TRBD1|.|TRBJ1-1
CASSLGGGAGEAFF
TGTGCCAGCAGCTTGGGAGGGGGCGCGGGTGAAGCTTTCTTT
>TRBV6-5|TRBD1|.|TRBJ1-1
CASSAKQGARYRAFF
TGTGCCAGCAGTGCGAAACAGGGGGCTCGTTATCGGGCTTTCTTT
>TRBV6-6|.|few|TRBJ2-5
CASSPPQRQETQYF
TGTGCCAGCAGCCCCCCCCAGCGGCAAGAGACCCAGTACTTC
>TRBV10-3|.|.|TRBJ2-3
CAISVGITDTQYF
TGTGCCATCAGTGTAGGGATCACAGATACGCAGTATTTT
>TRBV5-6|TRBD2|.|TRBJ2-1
CASSPLGDYYNEQFF
TGTGCCAGCAGCCCCCTGGGGGACTACTACAATGAGCAGTTCTTC
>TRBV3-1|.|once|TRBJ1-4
CASSQVGGQSFF
TGTGCCAGCAGCCAAGTTGGCGGACAGTCGTTTTTT
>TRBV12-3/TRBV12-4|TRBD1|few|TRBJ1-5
CASSTGTDNQPQHF
TGTGCCAGCAGTACCGGGACAGATAATCAGCCCCAGCATTTT
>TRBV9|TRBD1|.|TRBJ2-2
CASSPRGQANTGELFF
TGTGCCAGCAGCCCTCGGGGACAGGCGAACACCGGGGAGCTGTTTTTT
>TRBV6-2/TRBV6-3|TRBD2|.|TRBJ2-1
CASSGLATGGEQFF
TGTGCCAGCAGTGGACTAGCGACAGGTGGTGAGCAGTTCTTC
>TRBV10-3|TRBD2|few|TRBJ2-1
CAIRLTSGTNEQFF
TGTGCCATCAGGTTGACTAGCGGGACCAATGAGCAGTTCTTC
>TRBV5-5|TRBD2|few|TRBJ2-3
CASSTGGGSDTQYF
TGTGCCAGCAGCACCGGCGGGGGATCAGATACGCAGTATTTT
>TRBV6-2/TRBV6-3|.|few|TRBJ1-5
CASSSGTSNQPQHF
TGTGCCAGCAGTTCGGGAACTAGCAATCAGCCCCAGCATTTT
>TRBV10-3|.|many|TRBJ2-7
CAISPGDSYEQYF
TGTGCCATCAGCCCGGGAGACTCCTACGAGCAGTACTTC
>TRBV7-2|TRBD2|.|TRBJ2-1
CASSFLAGNEQFF
TGTGCCAGCAGCTTCCTAGCGGGGAATGAGCAGTTCTTC
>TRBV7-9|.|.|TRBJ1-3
CASSPNSGNTIYF
TGTGCCAGCAGCCCTAACTCTGGAAACACCATATATTTT